The present T cell receptor beta chain was sequenced within a study of shared clonotypes between healthy human individuals. TCRdb keeps only in-frame clones here, not all; method: immunoSEQ multiplex PCR. The sample holds about 680,000 clones, 73% seen once. Germline assignment: CDR1 SNHLY and CDR2 FYNNEI. The length of the CDR3 is 15 residues. V lost 1 base, J lost 2 bases, and 10 bases lay in between. The sequenced sample was memory CD4+ T cells sorted from blood. Stated subset: CD45RA-negative fraction. The chain carries TRBV2 and TRBJ2-3, with a tentative D call TRBD2 (6 bases). This sequence originates from a woman in her 30s in good health. The CDR3 spells CASSEEGGNTDTQYF. The CDR3 DNA reads TGTGCCAGCAGTGAAGAGGGCGGGAACACAGATACGCAGTATTTT.